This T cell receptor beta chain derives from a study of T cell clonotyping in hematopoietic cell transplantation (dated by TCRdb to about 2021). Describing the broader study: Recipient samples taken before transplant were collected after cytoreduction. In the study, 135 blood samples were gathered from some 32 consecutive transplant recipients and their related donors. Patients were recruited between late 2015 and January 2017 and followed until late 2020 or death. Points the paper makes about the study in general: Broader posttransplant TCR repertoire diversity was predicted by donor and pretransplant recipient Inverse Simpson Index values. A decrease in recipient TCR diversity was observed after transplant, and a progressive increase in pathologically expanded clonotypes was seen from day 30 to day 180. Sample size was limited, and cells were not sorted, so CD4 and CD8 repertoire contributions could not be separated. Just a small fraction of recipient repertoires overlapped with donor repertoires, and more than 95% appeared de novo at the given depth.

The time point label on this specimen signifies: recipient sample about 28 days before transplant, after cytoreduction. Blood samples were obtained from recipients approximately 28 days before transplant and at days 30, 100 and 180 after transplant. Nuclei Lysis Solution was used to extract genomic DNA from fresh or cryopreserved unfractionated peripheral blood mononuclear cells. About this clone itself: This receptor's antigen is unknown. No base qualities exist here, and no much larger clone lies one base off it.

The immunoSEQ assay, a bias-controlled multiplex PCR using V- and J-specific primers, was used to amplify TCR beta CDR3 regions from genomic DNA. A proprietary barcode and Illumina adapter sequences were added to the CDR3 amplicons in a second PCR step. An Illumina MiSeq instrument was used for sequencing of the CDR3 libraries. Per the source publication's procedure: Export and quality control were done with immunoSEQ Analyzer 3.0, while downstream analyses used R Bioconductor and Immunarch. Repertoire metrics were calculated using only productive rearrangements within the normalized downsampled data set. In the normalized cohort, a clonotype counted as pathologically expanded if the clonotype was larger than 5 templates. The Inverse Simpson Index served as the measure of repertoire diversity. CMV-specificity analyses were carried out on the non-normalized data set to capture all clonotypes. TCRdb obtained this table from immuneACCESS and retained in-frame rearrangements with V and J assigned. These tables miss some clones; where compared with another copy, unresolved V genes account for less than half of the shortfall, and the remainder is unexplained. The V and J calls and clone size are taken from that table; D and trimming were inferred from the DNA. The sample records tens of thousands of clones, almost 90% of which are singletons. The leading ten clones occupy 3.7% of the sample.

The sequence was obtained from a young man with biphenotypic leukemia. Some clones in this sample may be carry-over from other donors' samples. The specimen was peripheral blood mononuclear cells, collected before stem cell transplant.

For the CDR3, the sequence is CASSITGLAFADTQYF. The nucleotides read TGTGCCAGCAGTATTACGGGACTAGCGTTCGCAGATACGCAGTATTTT. In this chain, TRBV28 is recombined with TRBJ2-3; TRBD2 fits 10 bases in the junction. Trimming accounts for 5 bases at V and 4 bases at J, while the number of junction bases matched to no gene is 9. Per the germline V gene, MDHEN is the CDR1 and SYDVKM is the CDR2. From cysteine to phenylalanine, the CDR3 is 16 amino acids long. Of all the DNA, just the CDR3 is kept, 48 bases in frame from base 1.